These 9 T cell receptor beta chains came from one sample sequenced in a study of T-cell memory formation after mild COVID-19. TCRdb reprocessed the 5' RACE reads via MiXCR and lists one record per CDR3 protein. This table has about 110,000 distinct CDR3 sequences, roughly a sixth appearing once. The sample taken for sequencing was PBMCs or a T cell subset sorted from them (not recorded which). These receptor sequences come from a man aged 18-30 years who had mild COVID-19 (a few samples of this study predate the infection). Cell type and time point are not known.

This clonotype was detected many times. V is TRBV14 and J is TRBJ2-3; no definite D call. Trimming left V 1 base short and J 2 bases short, with 13 bases between. Germline CDR1 and CDR2: SGHDN and FVKESK. This CDR3 spans 16 amino acids. DNA of the CDR3: TGTGCCAGCAGCCAAGGGTCCAGCCCTATCACAGATACGCAGTATTTT. Its translation: CASSQGSSPITDTQYF.

The gene calls are TRBV20-1 and TRBJ2-7; the D gene is possibly TRBD1 (6 bases). This CDR3 has 11 amino acids. CDR1 and CDR2 (germline): DFQATT, SNEGSKA (reference sequence). Trimming took 5 bases from V and 5 from J, leaving 10 bases between them. The CDR3 bases are TGCAGTGCTCTTCAGGGGAACGAGCAGTACGTC. Amino acids: CSALQGNEQYV.

The chain uses TRBV5-1 and TRBJ1-6, with TRBD1 matching over 7 bases. V lost 2 bases, J lost 9 bases, and 5 bases stayed unmatched. The CDR3 length is 14 residues. Germline-derived CDR1 and CDR2 are SGHRS and YFSETQ. The CDR3 here is CASSLGTVRSPLHF. DNA of the CDR3: TGCGCCAGCAGCTTAGGGACAGTCCGTTCACCCCTCCACTTT. The full variable domain, its missing parts supplied by reference TRBV5-1 and TRBJ1-6, is KAGVTQTPRYLIKTRGQQVTLSCSPISGHRSVSWYQQTPGQGLQFLFEYFSETQRNKGNFPGRFSGRQFSNSRSEMNVSTLELGDSALYLCASSLGTVRSPLHFGNGTRLTVT.

This sequence joins TRBV7-2 and TRBJ1-1; weak D call: TRBD1 (5 bases). Germline loops: CDR1 SGHTA, CDR2 FQGNSA. V was shortened by 5 bases and J by 5 bases, with 15 bases between the two germline ends. This CDR3 has 14 residues. The CDR3 DNA reads as TGTGCCAGCAGCCCCGGTCAGGGTTGGACTGAAGCTTTCTTT. It yields the protein CASSPGQGWTEAFF.

This clonotype was seen a few times. This chain links TRBV5-6 with TRBJ1-2, with D maybe TRBD1 (6 bases). The CDR3 extends over 13 amino acids. The V end lost 7 bases, the J end lost 6 bases, and 16 bases lay between the germline ends. The V gene's germline CDR1 is SGHDT and CDR2 YYEEEE. CDR3 amino acids: CASRRGARDGYTF. In DNA form, the CDR3 reads TGTGCCAGCCGCCGGGGGGCACGAGATGGCTACACCTTC.

Many counts were recorded for this clonotype. This chain connects TRBV7-2 to TRBJ1-1; 10 bases agree with TRBD1. The CDR3 totals 14 residues. The germline gives CDR1 SGHTA, CDR2 FQGNSA. V lost 0 bases to trimming and J lost 5 bases; unmatched junction nucleotides: 0. The CDR3 sequence: CASSLAGQGTEAFF. In nucleotides, the CDR3 is TGTGCCAGCAGCTTAGCGGGACAGGGGACTGAAGCTTTCTTT. The complete variable domain, with remaining parts taken from reference TRBV7-2 and TRBJ1-1, reads GAGVSQSPSNKVTEKGKDVELRCDPISGHTALYWYRQSLGQGLEFLIYFQGNSAPDKSGLPSDRFSAERTGGSVSTLTIQRTQQEDSAVYLCASSLAGQGTEAFFGQGTRLTVV.

This clonotype was seen a handful of times. The chain carries TRBV5-1 and TRBJ1-2; D is possibly TRBD1 (5 bases). In germline, CDR1 is SGHRS, CDR2 YFSETQ. The CDR3 extends over 14 amino acids. The V gene lost 0 bases and the J gene lost 7 bases, with 13 bases spanning the gap. The CDR3 DNA reads TGCGCCAGCAGCTTGGGGGACGGGTCCTCTGGCTACACCTTC. Amino acid sequence: CASSLGDGSSGYTF.

This clonotype showed up just a few times. This chain uses TRBV5-1 with TRBJ1-1; D is unresolved. The germline CDR1 and CDR2 sequences are SGHRS and YFSETQ. The CDR3 spans 14 residues. The ends were cut back, 2 bases at V and 1 base at J, with 9 bases in the middle. This chain's CDR3 is CASSFDPGNTEAFF. In nucleotides, the CDR3 is TGCGCCAGCAGCTTCGACCCGGGGAACACTGAAGCTTTCTTT.

V and J are TRBV3-1 and TRBJ2-3; TRBD2 matches at 11 bases. Germline trimming cut 3 bases from V and 1 base from J; bases unmatched to any gene: 6. This CDR3 contains 17 residues. Germline assignment: CDR1 LGHDT and CDR2 YNNKEL (reference sequence). CDR3 loop: CASSHHGGLAGTDTQYF. In DNA, the CDR3 is TGTGCCAGCAGCCACCACGGGGGACTAGCGGGCACAGATACGCAGTATTTT.